This T cell receptor beta chain was sequenced during a study of shared clonotypes between healthy human individuals. The CDR3 runs 13 residues. The V end was cut by 2 bases, the J end by 6 bases, with 11 bases between. Per the germline V gene, CDR1 is MNHEY and CDR2 is SMNVEV (reference sequence). The assay was immunoSEQ multiplex PCR, and TCRdb's table has in-frame clones only and misses some. The sample lists over 95,000 clones, approximately 44% occurring once. The sample holds a few counts of this clone. This chain connects TRBV27 to TRBJ2-7; D is possibly TRBD2 (7 bases). The sequencing input was PBMCs. The sequence derives from a woman in her forties in good health. Some clones in this sample may be carry-over from other donors' samples. CDR3 sequence: CASSLGGGREQYF. The CDR3 bases are TGTGCCAGCAGTTTAGGGGGGGGCCGCGAGCAGTACTTC.